Below, 20 T cell receptor beta chains from the same sample are listed, as sequenced in a study of graft-versus-host responses after intestinal transplantation. The repertoire was sequenced with immunoSEQ multiplex PCR; TCRdb's copy has only in-frame clones and lacks some. The table includes over 90,000 clones, about nine tenths detected once. The antigens these receptors bind are not known. The sample was unstimulated CD4+ T cells sorted from spleen or lymph node cells, taken before transplant. These receptors were taken from a human donor who was the organ donor for an intestinal transplant.

CDR3 in amino acids: CATSRGTATNEKLFF. For the CDR3, the DNA is TGTGCCACCAGCAGAGGGACAGCAACTAATGAAAAACTGTTTTTT. V is TRBV15 and J is TRBJ1-4; D may be TRBD1 (6 bases). The V and J ends lost 1 base and 0 bases respectively, with 6 bases between them. Looked up from germline, CDR1 is LNHNV and CDR2 is YYDKDF (reference sequence). CDR3 size: 15 residues.

The chain joins TRBV11-2 to TRBJ1-2; D is ambiguous. Trimming removed 0 bases from V and 2 bases from J, with 10 bases in between. This CDR3 comprises 15 residues. Germline V gene lookup returns CDR1 SGHAT and CDR2 FQNNGV. The CDR3 spells CASSLEIFGNYGYTF. In DNA form, the CDR3 reads TGTGCCAGCAGCTTAGAGATTTTCGGGAACTATGGCTACACCTTC.

This clone occurred once. The chain employs TRBV30 and TRBJ2-2; D uncertain. Germline V gene lookup returns CDR1 GTSNPN and CDR2 SVGIG (reference sequence). CDR3 length: 14 amino acids. V lost 0 bases and J lost 3, with 8 bases in between. The CDR3 loop reads CAWSVWRDTGELFF. The DNA of the CDR3 is TGTGCCTGGAGTGTTTGGAGAGACACCGGGGAGCTGTTTTTT.

This clone was seen once. The V gene is TRBV7-9, the J gene TRBJ2-7; D perhaps matches TRBD1 (5 bases). Trimming left V 5 bases short and J 6 bases short, with 11 bases between. There are 12 residues in the CDR3. Germline CDR1 and CDR2: SEHNR and FQNEAQ (reference sequence). CDR3 loop: CASSADTAEQYF. DNA of the CDR3: TGTGCCAGCAGCGCGGACACGGCCGAGCAGTACTTC.

This chain uses TRBV4-1 with TRBJ2-7; D uncertain. V lost 0 bases to trimming and J lost 4 bases, with 7 bases between them. Germline V gives CDR1 MGHRA, CDR2 YSYEKL. The CDR3 consists of 13 residues. The CDR3 loop reads CASSQDLDYEQYF. As DNA, the CDR3 is TGCGCCAGCAGCCAAGATTTAGATTACGAGCAGTACTTC.

This clone was picked up one time. V and J are TRBV2 and TRBJ2-2; D may be TRBD1 (7 bases). The germline V gene encodes CDR1 SNHLY and CDR2 FYNNEI. The CDR3 has 16 amino acids. V lost 4 bases and J 6 bases, leaving 18 bases between the germline ends. CDR3 DNA: TGTGCCAGCAGTGTTATAAGGGGGCGCGGGGCCGGGGAGCTGTTTTTT. Protein: CASSVIRGRGAGELFF.

This chain uses TRBV6-5 with TRBJ2-1; 8 bases fit TRBD1. J was trimmed by 4 bases and V by 5 bases; bases with no gene match: 1. The CDR3 totals 13 residues. Looked up from germline, CDR1 is MNHEY and CDR2 is SVGAGI. The DNA for the CDR3 is TGTGCCAGCAGTCGGACAGGGTACAATGAGCAGTTCTTC. Its protein is CASSRTGYNEQFF.

V is TRBV9 and J is TRBJ1-1; 9 bases line up with TRBD1. V lost 5 bases and J lost 5; bases outside the gene matches: 10. CDR1 is SGDLS, CDR2 YYNGEE, per germline. CDR3 length: 15 residues. The CDR3 DNA reads as TGTGCCAGCAGAGGAGGACAGGGGCCGGGGACTGAAGCTTTCTTT. It specifies CASRGGQGPGTEAFF.

The chain couples TRBV4-3 to TRBJ2-2; maybe TRBD2 (6 bases). Trimming took off 0 bases at V and 7 bases at J, with 18 bases between the two ends. The CDR3 is 17 amino acids. Germline CDR1 reads LGHNA; CDR2 reads YSLEER. DNA for the CDR3: TGCGCCAGCAGCCAAGATTTGAGGCGGGGAGGAGACGGGGAGCTGTTTTTT. Its translation is CASSQDLRRGGDGELFF.

The chain has TRBV7-8 and TRBJ1-3, with D possibly being TRBD1 (5 bases). V lost 7 bases and J 1 base, leaving 20 bases between the germline ends. The CDR3 is made up of 17 amino acids. Germline values: CDR1 SGHVS, CDR2 FQNEAQ. CDR3 nucleotides: TGTGCCAGCACCCCATGGGCTCAGGGAAGGTCTGGAAACACCATATATTTT. It yields the protein CASTPWAQGRSGNTIYF.

The chain links TRBV28 to TRBJ1-5, with D possibly being TRBD1 (5 bases). The germline V gene encodes CDR1 MDHEN and CDR2 SYDVKM. V gave up 6 bases and J gave up 6 bases, with 9 bases separating them. The CDR3 spans 12 residues. The CDR3 spells CASRSGFQPQHF. DNA for the CDR3: TGTGCCAGCAGATCAGGGTTTCAGCCCCAGCATTTT.

The chain employs TRBV30 and TRBJ1-6; TRBD1 is a possible D gene (6 bases). The V end lost 3 bases, the J end lost 7 bases, and 13 bases lay between the germline ends. CDR1 GTSNPN and CDR2 SVGIG come from the germline V gene (reference sequence). This CDR3 is 14 amino acids long. The CDR3 nucleotides read TGTGCCTGGAGGGAAGAGGGGGTGAATTCACCCCTCCACTTT. Its protein product is CAWREEGVNSPLHF.

J is TRBJ1-2 and V is TRBV11-2, with D unclear. The CDR3 has 13 amino acids. Trimming shortened V by 1 base and J by 5 bases, and 8 bases separated the two germline ends. In germline, CDR1 is SGHAT, CDR2 FQNNGV. The CDR3 bases are TGTGCCAGCAGCTTAGCAGACGGGTATGGCTACACCTTC. Translating it yields CASSLADGYGYTF. Combining the CDR3 with reference TRBV11-2 and TRBJ1-2 gives the whole variable domain EAGVAQSPRYKIIEKRQSVAFWCNPISGHATLYWYQQILGQGPKLLIQFQNNGVVDDSQLPKDRFSAERLKGVDSTLKIQPAKLEDSAVYLCASSLADGYGYTFGSGTRLTVV.

The chain employs TRBV4-2 and TRBJ2-5, with TRBD2 identical over 13 bases. The CDR3 totals 19 residues. Germline V gene lookup returns CDR1 LGHNA and CDR2 YNFKEQ. The V gene end was trimmed by 3 bases and the J gene end by 4 bases; junction bases not matched to a gene: 14. The CDR3 bases are TGTGCCAGCAGCCAGGGGGGACTAGCGGGAATTGTAGGGGGAGAGACCCAGTACTTC. It encodes CASSQGGLAGIVGGETQYF.

This clone was detected only a few times. The chain joins TRBV4-3 to TRBJ1-4; D is undetermined. The CDR3 length is 16 residues. Deletions cut 0 bases from V and 5 bases from J, with 13 bases between. Looked up from germline, CDR1 is LGHNA and CDR2 is YSLEER. DNA of the CDR3: TGCGCCAGCAGCCAAGATACCACAGCCGACAATGAAAAACTGTTTTTT. Amino acid sequence: CASSQDTTADNEKLFF.

This clone was picked up one time. Without the conserved terminal phenylalanine or tryptophan, this CDR3 likely stems from a read error. The DNA is left out, because the CDR3 cannot be placed on it with certainty; the CDR3 is given as TCRdb lists it. The chain has TRBV7-9 and TRBJ1-6; the table's D call, TRBD1, was not checked against the DNA. Germline CDR1 SEHNR, CDR2 FQNEAQ (reference sequence). The CDR3 is 12 amino acids in total, end residues counted. CDR3 protein: CASSPRQGPLTV.

This chain connects TRBV7-2 to TRBJ1-1; 8 bases line up with TRBD1. V dropped 9 bases and J dropped 4; count of bases not matched to a gene: 10. Germline CDR1 is SGHTA and CDR2 is FQGNSA. The CDR3 has 14 residues. CDR3 amino acids: CASRTGMMSTEAFF. As DNA, the CDR3 is TGTGCCAGTAGGACAGGGATGATGAGCACTGAAGCTTTCTTT. Variable domain in full (rest from reference TRBV7-2 and TRBJ1-1): GAGVSQSPSNKVTEKGKDVELRCDPISGHTALYWYRQSLGQGLEFLIYFQGNSAPDKSGLPSDRFSAERTGGSVSTLTIQRTQQEDSAVYLCASRTGMMSTEAFFGQGTRLTVV.

This chain joins TRBV7-3 and TRBJ2-1; possibly TRBD2 for D (6 bases). The CDR3 consists of 15 residues. With 1 base removed from V and 4 bases from J, the gap between germline ends came to 11 bases. The germline V gene encodes CDR1 SGHTA and CDR2 FQGTGA. CDR3 DNA: TGTGCCAGCAGCTTAAACCTAGCGCCTTACAATGAGCAGTTCTTC. Its protein is CASSLNLAPYNEQFF.

This clone has only one observation. V is TRBV6-5 and J is TRBJ1-4, with 7 bases that match TRBD1. From germline, CDR1 is MNHEY and CDR2 SVGAGI. The CDR3 covers 15 residues. V trimming: 2 bases; J trimming: 8 bases; junction bases outside the gene matches: 8. The CDR3 bases are TGTGCCAGCAGTTACCGTCGACAGGGCGGAGAAAAACTGTTTTTT. Encoded protein: CASSYRRQGGEKLFF.

V gene TRBV5-1 combines with J gene TRBJ1-5; TRBD1 is a possible D gene (6 bases). The V gene's germline CDR1 is SGHRS and CDR2 YFSETQ. The V end lost 1 base, the J end lost 1 base, and 6 bases lay between the germline ends. The CDR3 covers 14 residues. The CDR3 spells CASSLTGSNQPQHF. CDR3 bases: TGCGCCAGCAGCTTGACAGGGAGCAATCAGCCCCAGCATTTT.